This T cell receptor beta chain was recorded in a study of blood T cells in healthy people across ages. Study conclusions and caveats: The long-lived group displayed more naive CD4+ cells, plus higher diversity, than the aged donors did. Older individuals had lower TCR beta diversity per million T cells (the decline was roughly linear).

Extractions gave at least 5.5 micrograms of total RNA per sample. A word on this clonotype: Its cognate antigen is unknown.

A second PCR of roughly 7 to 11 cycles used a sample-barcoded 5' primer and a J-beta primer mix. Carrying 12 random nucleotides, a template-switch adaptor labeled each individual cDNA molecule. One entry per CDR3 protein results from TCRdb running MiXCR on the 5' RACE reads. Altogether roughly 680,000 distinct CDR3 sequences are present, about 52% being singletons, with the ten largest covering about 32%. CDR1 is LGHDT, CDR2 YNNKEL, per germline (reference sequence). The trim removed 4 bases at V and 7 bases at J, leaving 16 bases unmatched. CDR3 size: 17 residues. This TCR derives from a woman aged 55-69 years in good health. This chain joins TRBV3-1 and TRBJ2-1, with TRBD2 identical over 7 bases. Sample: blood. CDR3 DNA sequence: TGTGCCAGCAGCCTGCGAACTGCTGGCGGGAGAATGAATGAGCAGTTCTTC. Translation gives CASSLRTAGGRMNEQFF.